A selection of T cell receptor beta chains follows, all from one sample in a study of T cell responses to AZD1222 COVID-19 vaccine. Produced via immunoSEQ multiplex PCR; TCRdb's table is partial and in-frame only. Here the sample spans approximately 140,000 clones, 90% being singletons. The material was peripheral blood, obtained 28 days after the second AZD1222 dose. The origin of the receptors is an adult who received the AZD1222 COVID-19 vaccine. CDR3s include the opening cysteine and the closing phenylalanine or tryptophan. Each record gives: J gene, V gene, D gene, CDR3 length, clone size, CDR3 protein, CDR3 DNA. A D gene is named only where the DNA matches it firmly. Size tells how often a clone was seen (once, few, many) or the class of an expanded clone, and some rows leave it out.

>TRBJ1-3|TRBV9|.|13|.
CASSVETGNTIYF
TGTGCCAGCAGCGTAGAAACTGGAAACACCATATATTTT
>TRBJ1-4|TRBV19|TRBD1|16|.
CASTGGPVATNEKLFF
TGTGCCAGTACAGGGGGGCCGGTGGCAACTAATGAAAAACTGTTTTTT
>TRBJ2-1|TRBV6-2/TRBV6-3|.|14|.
CASSYTLGGWEQFF
TGTGCCAGCAGTTACACCCTCGGCGGGTGGGAGCAGTTCTTC
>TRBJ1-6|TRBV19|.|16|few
CASRDRGGSDNSPLHF
TGTGCCAGTAGGGACAGAGGGGGTAGTGATAATTCACCCCTCCACTTT
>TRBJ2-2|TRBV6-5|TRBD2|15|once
CASSFIAGGNGELFF
TGTGCCAGCAGCTTCATAGCGGGAGGGAACGGGGAGCTGTTTTTT
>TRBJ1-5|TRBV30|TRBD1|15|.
CAWSSTGDTNQPQHF
TGTGCCTGGAGTTCCACAGGGGACACCAATCAGCCCCAGCATTTT
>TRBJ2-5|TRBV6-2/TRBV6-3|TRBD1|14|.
CASSSGQGEETQYF
TGTGCCAGCAGTTCTGGACAGGGTGAAGAGACCCAGTACTTC
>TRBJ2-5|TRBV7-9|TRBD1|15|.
CASSSPGQGAQTQYF
TGTGCCAGCAGCTCCCCGGGACAGGGCGCACAGACCCAGTACTTC
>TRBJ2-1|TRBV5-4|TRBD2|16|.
CASSLASGSPHNEQFF
TGTGCCAGCAGCTTGGCTAGCGGGAGTCCCCACAATGAGCAGTTCTTC
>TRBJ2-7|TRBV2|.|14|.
CASREDSHSYEQYF
TGTGCCAGCAGGGAGGACAGTCACTCCTACGAGCAGTACTTC
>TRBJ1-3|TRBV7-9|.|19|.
CASSFFSRTAESSGNTIYF
TGTGCCAGCAGCTTCTTTAGTAGGACAGCCGAATCCTCTGGAAACACCATATATTTT
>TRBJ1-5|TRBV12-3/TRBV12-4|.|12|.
CASSFPEGPQHF
TGTGCCAGCAGTTTTCCTGAGGGGCCCCAGCATTTT
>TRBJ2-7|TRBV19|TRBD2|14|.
CASSISGGPTEQYF
TGTGCCAGTAGTATTTCGGGAGGGCCTACCGAGCAGTACTTC
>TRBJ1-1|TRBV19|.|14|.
CASSIGDSGTEAFF
TGTGCCAGTAGTATAGGTGACAGCGGCACTGAAGCTTTCTTT
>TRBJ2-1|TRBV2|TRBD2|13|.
CASGLARGNEQFF
TGTGCCAGTGGACTAGCGCGAGGCAATGAGCAGTTCTTC
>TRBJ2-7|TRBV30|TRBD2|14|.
CAWSTLAGAEEQYF
TGTGCCTGGAGTACGCTAGCGGGAGCGGAAGAGCAGTACTTC